These 24 T cell receptor beta chains were sequenced from one sample in a study of shared clonotypes between healthy human individuals. Clones were sequenced by immunoSEQ multiplex PCR, and TCRdb holds only the in-frame ones, with some missing. The data hold around 330,000 clones, with less than 85% observed a single time. Sequencing was carried out using memory CD4+ T cells sorted from blood. Described subset: CD45RA-negative fraction. These receptors came from a man aged 30 to 39 in good health.

V is TRBV5-1 and J is TRBJ2-1; 9 bases map to TRBD2. Germline loops: CDR1 SGHRS, CDR2 YFSETQ. The CDR3 spans 16 residues. V lost 0 bases and J lost 7; bases outside the gene matches: 8. CDR3 in DNA: TGCGCCAGCAGCTTGGTGGCGGGAGGGGAGTGGAATGAGCAGTTCTTC. This sequence encodes CASSLVAGGEWNEQFF.

CDR3 sequence (DNA): TGTGCCAGCAGCCCGAAGGGTCTAGCGACAACCTCCTACGAGCAGTACTTC. Amino acid sequence: CASSPKGLATTSYEQYF. V usage is TRBV5-4 and J usage is TRBJ2-7; a weak D match, TRBD2 (6 bases). Germline V gene sequence: CDR1 SGHNT, CDR2 YYREEE (reference sequence). Trimming cost V 4 bases and J 0 bases, with 20 bases left between them. This CDR3 is 17 amino acids long.

This clone came up a few times. The chain couples TRBV29-1 to TRBJ2-7; TRBD1 matches at 7 bases. The germline V gene has CDR1 SQVTM and CDR2 ANQGSEA. V shed 7 bases and J 3 bases; nucleotides not matched to a gene: 6. This CDR3 is 12 amino acids long. The CDR3 is CSAGRDSYEQYF. The CDR3 DNA reads as TGCAGCGCTGGTAGGGACAGCTACGAGCAGTACTTC.

The rearrangement joins TRBV27 to TRBJ2-7; TRBD2 matches 9 bases. The CDR3 contains 15 residues. The germline CDR1 and CDR2 sequences are MNHEY and SMNVEV (reference sequence). V dropped 6 bases and J dropped 1; count of bases not matched to a gene: 7. CDR3 sequence (DNA): TGTGCCAGCAGCTCGGCTAGCGGGGTTTCCTACGAGCAGTACTTC. It translates to CASSSASGVSYEQYF.

A single count supports this clone. This CDR3 is also generated by other DNA sequences in the sample. The rearrangement uses TRBV18 and TRBJ2-1; D gene uncertain. The CDR3 is 11 residues long. Germline CDR1 reads KGHSH; CDR2 reads LQKENI. V was pared by 1 base and J by 8 bases, with 3 bases between. The DNA for the CDR3 is TGTGCCAGCTCACCACTCGATGAGCAGTTCTTC. Residues: CASSPLDEQFF.

This clone occurred a few times. The chain recombines TRBV19 with TRBJ2-2; the match to TRBD2 covers 9 bases. After removal of 3 bases from V and 3 bases from J, the junction contained 8 bases not matched to a gene. This CDR3 region has 17 residues. CDR1 is LNHDA, CDR2 SQIVND, per germline (reference sequence). The CDR3 DNA follows: TGTGCCAGTAGTATTTTCCTAGCGGGACGGGACACCGGGGAGCTGTTTTTT. Translation gives CASSIFLAGRDTGELFF.

This chain joins TRBV4-3 and TRBJ1-5, with D maybe TRBD1 (5 bases). With 0 bases removed from V and 0 bases from J, the gap between germline ends came to 15 bases. CDR1 is LGHNA and CDR2 is YSLEER in the germline V gene. The CDR3 covers 18 residues. In nucleotides, the CDR3 is TGCGCCAGCAGCCAAGATCTAACAGGATTATATAGCAATCAGCCCCAGCATTTT. As protein: CASSQDLTGLYSNQPQHF.

V is TRBV4-3 and J is TRBJ1-4; a possible D gene is TRBD1 (5 bases). The CDR3 covers 15 residues. CDR1 and CDR2 (germline): LGHNA, YSLEER. V was trimmed by 0 bases and J by 7 bases, leaving 12 bases between them. In DNA, the CDR3 is TGCGCCAGCAGCCAAGATTCGGGTGGGGGTGAAAAACTGTTTTTT. This sequence encodes CASSQDSGGGEKLFF.

This clone has more than one count but fewer than ten. V usage is TRBV23-1 and J usage is TRBJ2-4; 7 nucleotides match TRBD1. TRBV23-1 is labeled an ORF, and its function is uncertain. The trim removed 1 base at V and 0 bases at J, leaving 15 bases unmatched. The CDR3 is 20 amino acids. The DNA for the CDR3 is TGCGCCAGCAGTCAATTCCCGACCGGGACAGCGTATCTAGCCAAAAACATTCAGTACTTC. This codes for CASSQFPTGTAYLAKNIQYF.

For this clone: Other DNA sequences in this specimen translate into the identical CDR3. The V call is TRBV13, the J call TRBJ2-2, with unresolved D. This CDR3 is 13 amino acids long. Germline V lookup: CDR1 PRHDT, CDR2 FYEKMQ (reference sequence). The V end was cut by 1 base, the J end by 4 bases, with 4 bases between. CDR3 sequence: CASSLVSTGELFF. The CDR3 DNA reads TGTGCCAGCAGCTTAGTCAGCACCGGGGAGCTGTTTTTT.

This clone has a handful of counts. CDR3 nucleotides: TGTGCCAGTAGTAGGATGAGGGACGGCCATCAGCCCCAGCATTTT. This gives the protein CASSRMRDGHQPQHF. The V call is TRBV19, the J call TRBJ1-5; a weak D match, TRBD1 (5 bases). V lost 4 bases, J lost 5 bases, and 15 bases lay in between. Germline V gives CDR1 LNHDA, CDR2 SQIVND (reference sequence). The CDR3 totals 15 residues.

This chain connects TRBV1 to TRBJ2-1; TRBD2 reflects the table's D call only, with no check against the DNA. TRBV1 is an annotated pseudogene. The CDR3 sequence is 18 residues long. CDR3 coding DNA: TGCACCAGCAGCCAAGAGACTATGGGTGCTTGGTACGGCAATGAGCAGTTCTTC. It translates to CTSSQETMGAWYGNEQFF.

This rearrangement joins TRBV9 to TRBJ1-1; a weak D match, TRBD1 (6 bases). Germline assignment: CDR1 SGDLS and CDR2 YYNGEE. This CDR3 is 14 amino acids long. V gave up 1 base and J gave up 4 bases, with 11 bases separating them. The CDR3 spells CASSVRTAPTEAFF. The CDR3 region has the DNA TGTGCCAGCAGCGTAAGGACAGCCCCCACTGAAGCTTTCTTT.

Comments on this clone: A read error is the likely source, as a far larger clone sits one nucleotide away. The rearrangement links TRBV5-6 to TRBJ1-2; D is unclear. The V end was cut by 0 bases, the J end by 2 bases, with 5 bases between. The CDR3 is made up of 13 amino acids. Looked up from germline, CDR1 is SGHDT and CDR2 is YYEEEE. CDR3 residues: CASSLVGNYGYTF. DNA of the CDR3: TGTGCCAGCAGCTTGGTAGGGAACTATGGCTACACCTTC.

The J gene is TRBJ1-1, the V gene TRBV4-3; possibly TRBD1 for D (5 bases). The V and J ends lost 3 bases and 3 bases respectively, with 11 bases between them. CDR3 length: 14 amino acids. Germline CDR1 LGHNA, CDR2 YSLEER. The chain's CDR3 is CASSHVGGDTEAFF. DNA of the CDR3: TGCGCCAGCAGCCACGTCGGGGGGGACACTGAAGCTTTCTTT.

V usage is TRBV9 and J usage is TRBJ2-2, with D unresolved. V was trimmed by 0 bases and J by 6 bases, leaving 6 bases between them. This CDR3 comprises 13 residues. In germline, CDR1 is SGDLS, CDR2 YYNGEE. The DNA for the CDR3 is TGTGCCAGCAGCGTAGCTGGGTCCGGGGAGCTGTTTTTT. Encoded protein: CASSVAGSGELFF. Filled out from reference TRBV9 and TRBJ2-2, the complete variable domain reads DSGVTQTPKHLITATGQRVTLRCSPRSGDLSVYWYQQSLDQGLQFLIQYYNGEERAKGNILERFSAQQFPDLHSELNLSSLELGDSALYFCASSVAGSGELFFGEGSRLTVL.

This clone has just one count. This sequence joins TRBV28 and TRBJ1-2; D might be TRBD1 (6 bases). The V gene lost 6 bases and the J gene lost 4 bases, with 18 bases spanning the gap. The CDR3 spans 15 residues. Germline V lookup: CDR1 MDHEN, CDR2 SYDVKM. CDR3 DNA: TGTGCCAGCAGATCTCGCTGGACAGCTCTCTATGGCTACACCTTC. Protein product: CASRSRWTALYGYTF.

This rearrangement joins TRBV5-1 to TRBJ1-2, with TRBD1 identical over 7 bases. This CDR3 is 13 amino acids long. Germline V gene data show CDR1 as SGHRS and CDR2 as YFSETQ. Losses at the gene ends were 7 bases for V and 8 bases for J; bases not matched to a gene: 11. CDR3 sequence (DNA): TGCGCCAGCGGGACTGACAGGGCGGAAGGCTACACCTTC. Translating gives CASGTDRAEGYTF.

The chain recombines TRBV18 with TRBJ1-5; the D gene is possibly TRBD1 (5 bases). CDR1 is KGHSH, CDR2 LQKENI, per germline. Trimming took 9 bases from V and 6 from J, leaving 15 bases between them. The CDR3 extends over 13 amino acids. This CDR3 reads CASVQGSTQPQHF. The DNA for the CDR3 is TGTGCCAGTGTTCAGGGTTCGACTCAGCCCCAGCATTTT.

The rearrangement links TRBV6-1 to TRBJ2-5; no clear D gene. This CDR3 comprises 11 residues. CDR1 is MNHNS, CDR2 SASEGT, per germline. Trimming took off 0 bases at V and 5 bases at J, with 1 base between the two ends. In nucleotides, the CDR3 is TGTGCCAGCAGTGAAGCGGAGACCCAGTACTTC. Its translation is CASSEAETQYF.

The chain combines TRBV11-3 with TRBJ1-3, with a weak D call TRBD1 (5 bases). The V and J ends lost 5 bases and 3 bases respectively, with 11 bases between them. The CDR3 totals 14 residues. Germline-derived CDR1 and CDR2 are SGHNT and YENEEA. CDR3 loop: CASSRGGYGNTIYF. In DNA, the CDR3 is TGTGCCAGCAGCCGGGGCGGATATGGAAACACCATATATTTT.

V usage is TRBV18 and J usage is TRBJ1-5; D is ambiguous. CDR1 and CDR2 (germline): KGHSH, LQKENI. The CDR3 has 14 residues. The V and J ends lost 1 base and 4 bases respectively, with 8 bases between them. CDR3: CASSPRPANQPQHF. DNA for the CDR3: TGTGCCAGCTCACCACGCCCAGCTAATCAGCCCCAGCATTTT. The full variable domain, rest sourced from reference TRBV18 and TRBJ1-5, is NAGVMQNPRHLVRRRGQEARLRCSPMKGHSHVYWYRQLPEEGLKFMVYLQKENIIDESGMPKERFSAEFPKEGPSILRIQQVVRGDSAAYFCASSPRPANQPQHFGDGTRLSIL.

The rearrangement joins TRBV15 to TRBJ2-5; TRBD1 aligns across 8 bases. The CDR3 runs 15 residues. With 8 bases clipped from V and 6 bases from J, the junction kept 14 bases outside the gene matches. Germline V gene data show CDR1 as LNHNV and CDR2 as YYDKDF (reference sequence). The CDR3 region is CATQAATGGFQTQYF. In nucleotides, the CDR3 is TGTGCCACCCAGGCGGCAACAGGGGGTTTTCAGACCCAGTACTTC.

The chain combines TRBV12-2 with TRBJ1-1. TRBV12-2 is a pseudogene locus. The CDR3 spans 19 residues. CDR3 protein: CASRLVNCSASGVGTEAFF. CDR3 bases: TGTGCAAGTCGCTTAGTGAATTGTTCGGCCAGTGGGGTCGGCACTGAAGCTTTCTTT.